The clone carrying this TCR beta chain appeared a few times. This sample stems from a study of response to subunit inactivated influenza vaccine. The CDR3 totals 14 residues. The germline gives CDR1 SEHNR, CDR2 FQNEAQ (reference sequence). V was trimmed by 2 bases and J by 8 bases, leaving 15 bases between them. TCRdb analysed the RT-PCR reads with MiXCR anew, one entry per CDR3 protein. The data show over 150,000 distinct CDR3 sequences, with 13% to 15% seen just once and 20% to 30% held by the top ten. The source of this sequence is a man over 45 who received an inactivated influenza vaccine. The rearrangement joins TRBV7-9 to TRBJ1-2; D is unresolved. The material was CD8+ T cells sorted from PBMCs, obtained 4 to 6 days after vaccination. This CDR3 is CASSLSPPPDGYTF. The CDR3 DNA reads TGTGCCAGCAGCTTATCCCCCCCGCCAGACGGCTACACCTTC.